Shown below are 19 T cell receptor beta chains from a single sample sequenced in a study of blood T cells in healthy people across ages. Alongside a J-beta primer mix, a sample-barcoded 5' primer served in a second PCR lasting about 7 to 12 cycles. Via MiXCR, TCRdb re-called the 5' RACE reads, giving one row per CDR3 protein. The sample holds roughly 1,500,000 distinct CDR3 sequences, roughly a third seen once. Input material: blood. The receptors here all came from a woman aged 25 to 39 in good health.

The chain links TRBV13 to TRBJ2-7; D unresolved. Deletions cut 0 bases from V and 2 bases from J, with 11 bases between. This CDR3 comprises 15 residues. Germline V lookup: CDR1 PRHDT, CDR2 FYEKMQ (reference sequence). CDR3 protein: CASSLGTKRAYEQYF. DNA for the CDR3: TGTGCCAGCAGCTTAGGGACCAAAAGGGCCTACGAGCAGTACTTC.

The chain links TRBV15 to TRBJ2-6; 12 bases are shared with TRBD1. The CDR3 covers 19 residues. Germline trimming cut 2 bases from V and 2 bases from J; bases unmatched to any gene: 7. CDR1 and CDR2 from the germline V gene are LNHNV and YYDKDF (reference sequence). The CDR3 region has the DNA TGTGCCACCAGCAGAATTCCGGGACAGGGGGCCCCTGGGGCCAACGTCCTGACTTTC. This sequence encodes CATSRIPGQGAPGANVLTF.

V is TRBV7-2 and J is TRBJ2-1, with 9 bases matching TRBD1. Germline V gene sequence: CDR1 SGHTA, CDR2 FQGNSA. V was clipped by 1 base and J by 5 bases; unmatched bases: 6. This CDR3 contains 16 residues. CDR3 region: CASSLGGQGAHNEQFF. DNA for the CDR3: TGTGCCAGCAGCTTAGGGGGACAGGGTGCCCACAATGAGCAGTTCTTC. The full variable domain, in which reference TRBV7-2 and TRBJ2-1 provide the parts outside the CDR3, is GAGVSQSPSNKVTEKGKDVELRCDPISGHTALYWYRQSLGQGLEFLIYFQGNSAPDKSGLPSDRFSAERTGGSVSTLTIQRTQQEDSAVYLCASSLGGQGAHNEQFFGPGTRLTVL.

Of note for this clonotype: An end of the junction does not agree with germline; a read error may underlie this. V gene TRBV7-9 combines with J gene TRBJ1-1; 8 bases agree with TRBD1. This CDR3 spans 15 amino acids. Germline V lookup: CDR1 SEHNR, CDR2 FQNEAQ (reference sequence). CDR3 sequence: CAGSYWDRRSPEAFF. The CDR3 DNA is TGTGCCGGCAGCTATTGGGACAGGCGGTCCCCTGAAGCTTTCTTT. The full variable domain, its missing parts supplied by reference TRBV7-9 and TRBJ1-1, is DTGVSQNPRHKITKRGQNVTFRCDPISEHNRLYWYRQTLGQGPEFLTYFQNEAQLEKSRLLSDRFSAERPKGSFSTLEIQRTEQGDSAMYLCAGSYWDRRSPEAFFGQGTRLTVV.

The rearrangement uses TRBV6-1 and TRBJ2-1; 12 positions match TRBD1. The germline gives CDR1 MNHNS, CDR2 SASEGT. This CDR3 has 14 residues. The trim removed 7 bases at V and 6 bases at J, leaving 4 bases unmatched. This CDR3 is CASKPGQGANEQFF. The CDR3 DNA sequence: TGTGCCAGCAAACCGGGACAGGGGGCCAATGAGCAGTTCTTC.

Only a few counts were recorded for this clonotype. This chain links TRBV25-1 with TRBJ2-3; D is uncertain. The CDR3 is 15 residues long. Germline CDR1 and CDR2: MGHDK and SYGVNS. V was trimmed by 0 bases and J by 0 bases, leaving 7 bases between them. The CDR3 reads CASSEYTASTDTQYF. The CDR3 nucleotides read TGTGCCAGCAGTGAATATACAGCTAGCACAGATACGCAGTATTTT. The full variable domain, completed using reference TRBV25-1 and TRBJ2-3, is EADIYQTPRYLVIGTGKKITLECSQTMGHDKMYWYQQDPGMELHLIHYSYGVNSTEKGDLSSESTVSRIRTEHFPLTLESARPSHTSQYLCASSEYTASTDTQYFGPGTRLTVL.

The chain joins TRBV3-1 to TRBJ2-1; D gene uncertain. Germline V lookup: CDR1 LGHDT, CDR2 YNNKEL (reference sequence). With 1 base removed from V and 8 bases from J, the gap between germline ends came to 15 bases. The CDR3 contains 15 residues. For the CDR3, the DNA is TGTGCCAGCAGCCAAGGGTTATTATTAGATTATGAGCAGTTCTTC. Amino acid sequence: CASSQGLLLDYEQFF.

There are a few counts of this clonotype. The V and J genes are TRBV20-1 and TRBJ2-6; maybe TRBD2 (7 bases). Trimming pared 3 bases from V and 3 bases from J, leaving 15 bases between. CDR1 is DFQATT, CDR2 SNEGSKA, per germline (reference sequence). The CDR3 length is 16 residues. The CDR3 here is CSASRGALSGANVLTF. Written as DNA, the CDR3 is TGCAGTGCTAGTCGGGGGGCGCTGAGTGGGGCCAACGTCCTGACTTTC.

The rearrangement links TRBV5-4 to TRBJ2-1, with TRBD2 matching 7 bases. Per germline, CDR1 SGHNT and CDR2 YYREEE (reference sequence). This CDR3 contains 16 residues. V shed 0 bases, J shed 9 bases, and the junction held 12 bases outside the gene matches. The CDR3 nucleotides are TGTGCCAGCAGCTTGGGAGGTCTAGCGGCGGTAGGTGAGCAGTTCTTC. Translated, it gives CASSLGGLAAVGEQFF.

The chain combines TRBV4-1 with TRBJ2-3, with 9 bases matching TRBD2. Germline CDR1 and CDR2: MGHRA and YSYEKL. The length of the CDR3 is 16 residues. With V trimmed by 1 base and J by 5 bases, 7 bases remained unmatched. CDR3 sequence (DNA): TGCGCCAGCAGCCAAGTCGTAGCGGGGGTGGTAGATACGCAGTATTTT. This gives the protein CASSQVVAGVVDTQYF.

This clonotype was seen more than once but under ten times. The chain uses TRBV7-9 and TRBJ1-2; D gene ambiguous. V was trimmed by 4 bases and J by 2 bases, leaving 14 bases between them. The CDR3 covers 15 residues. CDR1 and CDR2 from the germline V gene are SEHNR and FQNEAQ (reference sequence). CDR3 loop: CASSSEATANYGYTF. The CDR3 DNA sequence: TGTGCCAGCAGCTCCGAGGCGACGGCGAACTATGGCTACACCTTC.

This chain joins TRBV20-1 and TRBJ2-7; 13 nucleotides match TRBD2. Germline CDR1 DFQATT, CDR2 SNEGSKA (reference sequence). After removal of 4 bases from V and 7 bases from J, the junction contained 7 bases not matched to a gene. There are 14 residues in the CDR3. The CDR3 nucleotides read TGCAGTGCTACCGGGACTAGCGGGGTGAATGAGCAGTACTTC. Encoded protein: CSATGTSGVNEQYF.

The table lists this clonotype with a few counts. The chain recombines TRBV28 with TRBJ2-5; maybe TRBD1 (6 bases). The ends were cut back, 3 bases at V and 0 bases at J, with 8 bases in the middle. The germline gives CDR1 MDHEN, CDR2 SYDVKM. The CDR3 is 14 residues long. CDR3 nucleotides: TGTGCCAGCAGTTTTAGGACAGACCAAGAGACCCAGTACTTC. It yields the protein CASSFRTDQETQYF. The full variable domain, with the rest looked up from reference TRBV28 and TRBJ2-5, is DVKVTQSSRYLVKRTGEKVFLECVQDMDHENMFWYRQDPGLGLRLIYFSYDVKMKEKGDIPEGYSVSREKKERFSLILESASTNQTSMYLCASSFRTDQETQYFGPGTRLLVL.

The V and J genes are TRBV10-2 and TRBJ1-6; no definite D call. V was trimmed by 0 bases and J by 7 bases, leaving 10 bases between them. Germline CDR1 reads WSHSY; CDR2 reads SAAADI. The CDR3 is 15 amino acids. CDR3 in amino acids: CASSESGYGNSPLHF. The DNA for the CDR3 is TGCGCCAGCAGTGAGTCGGGGTACGGGAATTCACCCCTCCACTTT.

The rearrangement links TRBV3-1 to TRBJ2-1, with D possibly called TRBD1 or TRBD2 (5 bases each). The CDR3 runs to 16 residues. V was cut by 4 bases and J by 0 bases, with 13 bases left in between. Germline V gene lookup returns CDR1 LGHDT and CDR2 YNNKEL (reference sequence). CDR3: CASSPRDPSSYNEQFF. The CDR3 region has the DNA TGTGCCAGCAGCCCCAGGGACCCGAGCTCCTACAATGAGCAGTTCTTC.

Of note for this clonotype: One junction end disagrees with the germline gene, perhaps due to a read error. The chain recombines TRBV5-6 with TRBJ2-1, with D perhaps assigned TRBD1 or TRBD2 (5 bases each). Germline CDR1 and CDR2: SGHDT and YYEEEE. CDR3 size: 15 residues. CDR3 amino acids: CASSLFGTDYNAQFF. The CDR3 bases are TGTGCCAGCAGCTTATTCGGGACGGATTATAATGCGCAGTTCTTC. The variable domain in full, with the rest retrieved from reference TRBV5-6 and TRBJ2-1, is DAGVTQSPTHLIKTRGQQVTLRCSPKSGHDTVSWYQQALGQGPQFIFQYYEEEERQRGNFPDRFSGHQFPNYSSELNVNALLLGDSALYLCASSLFGTDYNAQFFGPGTRLTVL.

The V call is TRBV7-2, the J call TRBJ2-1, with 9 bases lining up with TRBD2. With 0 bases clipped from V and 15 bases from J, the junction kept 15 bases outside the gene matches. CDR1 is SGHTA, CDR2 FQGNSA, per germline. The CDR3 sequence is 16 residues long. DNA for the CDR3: TGTGCCAGCAGCTTAGCGCGAAATAGCGGGAGAGCCTACCGGTTCTTC. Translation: CASSLARNSGRAYRFF.

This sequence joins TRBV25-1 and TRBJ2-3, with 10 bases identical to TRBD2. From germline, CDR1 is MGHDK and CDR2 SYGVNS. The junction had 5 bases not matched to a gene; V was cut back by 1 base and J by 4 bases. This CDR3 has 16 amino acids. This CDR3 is CASSESASGRSDTQYF. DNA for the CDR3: TGTGCCAGCAGTGAATCGGCTAGCGGGAGATCAGATACGCAGTATTTT. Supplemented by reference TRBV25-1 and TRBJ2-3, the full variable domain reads EADIYQTPRYLVIGTGKKITLECSQTMGHDKMYWYQQDPGMELHLIHYSYGVNSTEKGDLSSESTVSRIRTEHFPLTLESARPSHTSQYLCASSESASGRSDTQYFGPGTRLTVL.

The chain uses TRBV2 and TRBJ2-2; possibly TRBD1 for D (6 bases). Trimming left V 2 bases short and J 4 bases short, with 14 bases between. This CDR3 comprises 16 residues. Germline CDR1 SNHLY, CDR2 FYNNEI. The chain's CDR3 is CASSELVLGGTGELFF. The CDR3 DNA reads TGTGCCAGCAGTGAACTTGTACTAGGGGGCACCGGGGAGCTGTTTTTT.